This passage covers 19 T cell receptor beta chains from one sample sequenced in a study of blood T cells in healthy people across ages. Sample-barcoded 5' priming and a J-beta primer mix drove a second PCR of roughly 6 to 12 cycles. TCRdb analysed the 5' RACE reads with MiXCR anew, one entry per CDR3 protein. The profile shows some 1.7 million distinct CDR3 sequences, 28% of them singletons. Material for sequencing was blood. The receptors derive from a young woman in good health.

Note on this clonotype: This may be a read error, as it is one base from a much larger clone. V is TRBV5-1 and J is TRBJ2-4, with 7 bases identical to TRBD1. The J call could be wrong; TRBJ2-7 is a better fit for the DNA end. The germline CDR1 and CDR2 sequences are SGHRS and YFSETQ. The CDR3 runs 13 residues. CDR3 sequence reads: CASSLNRGSEQYF. The CDR3, as DNA: TGCGCCAGCAGCTTGAACAGGGGAAGCGAGCAGTACTTC.

This clonotype turned up a few times. The V gene is TRBV3-1, the J gene TRBJ1-2; possible D gene TRBD1, 5 bases. V was shortened by 5 bases and J by 9 bases, with 10 bases between the two germline ends. The CDR3 is 11 amino acids. CDR1 is LGHDT, CDR2 YNNKEL, per germline (reference sequence). DNA for the CDR3: TGTGCCAGCAGCGGCGGGGGTAGCTACACCTTC. It specifies CASSGGGSYTF. Full variable domain (rest looked up from reference TRBV3-1 and TRBJ1-2): DTAVSQTPKYLVTQMGNDKSIKCEQNLGHDTMYWYKQDSKKFLKIMFSYNNKELIINETVPNRFSPKSPDKAHLNLHINSLELGDSAVYFCASSGGGSYTFGSGTRLTVV.

The chain recombines TRBV6-5 with TRBJ1-6; 7 bases map to TRBD1. V was pared by 0 bases and J by 6 bases, with 2 bases of the junction left unmatched. The CDR3 is 15 residues long. Germline V gives CDR1 MNHEY, CDR2 SVGAGI. The chain's CDR3 is CASSYSDRVNSPLHF. The CDR3 DNA sequence: TGTGCCAGCAGTTACTCCGACAGGGTTAATTCACCCCTCCACTTT.

This clonotype was detected only a few times. The chain uses TRBV7-9 and TRBJ1-2, with a possible D match to TRBD1 (5 bases). The germline V gene has CDR1 SEHNR and CDR2 FQNEAQ (reference sequence). The CDR3 totals 14 residues. V lost 6 bases, J lost 0 bases, and 11 bases lay in between. The CDR3: CASSSWGTNYGYTF. CDR3 bases: TGTGCCAGCAGTTCCTGGGGGACTAACTATGGCTACACCTTC. The full variable domain, with the rest looked up from reference TRBV7-9 and TRBJ1-2, is DTGVSQNPRHKITKRGQNVTFRCDPISEHNRLYWYRQTLGQGPEFLTYFQNEAQLEKSRLLSDRFSAERPKGSFSTLEIQRTEQGDSAMYLCASSSWGTNYGYTFGSGTRLTVV.

This clonotype was observed a single time. This may be a read error: a much more frequent sequence differs by one nucleotide. This chain links TRBV20-1 with TRBJ2-5; TRBD2 aligns across 14 bases. The CDR3 runs to 15 residues. Germline loops: CDR1 DFQATT, CDR2 SNEGSKA (reference sequence). This CDR3 is CSAYPTSGRGETQDF. In DNA, the CDR3 is TGCAGTGCTTACCCGACTAGCGGGAGGGGAGAGACCCAGGACTTC.

The CDR3 region is CASSHSSGGIEQYF. As DNA, the CDR3 is TGTGCCAGCAGCCACTCTAGCGGGGGGATCGAGCAGTACTTC. The V call is TRBV3-1, the J call TRBJ2-7, with 11 bases identical to TRBD2. The CDR3 runs 14 residues. Germline V gives CDR1 LGHDT, CDR2 YNNKEL (reference sequence). J gave up 6 bases and V 3 bases, and 4 bases lay outside the gene matches.

In its sample, this clonotype was seen a few times. The chain recombines TRBV15 with TRBJ1-6, with D unresolved. The CDR3 spans 13 residues. V was pared by 4 bases and J by 8 bases, with 9 bases between. CDR1 and CDR2 (germline): LNHNV, YYDKDF (reference sequence). The CDR3 sequence: CATSTSLDSPLHF. The CDR3 nucleotides read TGTGCCACCAGCACCAGTCTTGATTCACCCCTCCACTTT.

This clonotype was seen a few times. V usage is TRBV20-1 and J usage is TRBJ2-2, with D possibly TRBD2 on 7 matching bases. Trimming shortened V by 6 bases and J by 4 bases, and 15 bases separated the two germline ends. CDR1 and CDR2 (germline): DFQATT, SNEGSKA (reference sequence). This CDR3 has 14 amino acids. The CDR3, as DNA: TGCAGTGCAAAGGCGGGGGACACCACCGGGGAGCTGTTTTTT. Its protein product is CSAKAGDTTGELFF.

V gene TRBV6-2 or TRBV6-3 combines with J gene TRBJ1-1; 8 bases map to TRBD1. Trimming at V came to 8 bases and at J to 2 bases, leaving 4 bases not matched to a gene. CDR1 MNHEY and CDR2 SVGEGT come from the germline V gene. The CDR3 consists of 13 residues. CDR3 coding DNA: TGTGCCAGCCGGGACAGGAAAAACACTGAAGCTTTCTTT. Protein: CASRDRKNTEAFF.

This chain joins TRBV19 and TRBJ2-5, with 8 bases matching TRBD1. The germline gives CDR1 LNHDA, CDR2 SQIVND (reference sequence). Trimming cost V 2 bases and J 4 bases; bases outside gene matches: 6. This CDR3 is built from 15 residues. For the CDR3, the DNA is TGTGCCAGTAGTATAATTGCAGGGGGCACAGAGACCCAGTACTTC. Its protein is CASSIIAGGTETQYF.

V gene TRBV7-2 combines with J gene TRBJ2-2; D remains ambiguous. The CDR3 is 15 residues long. Trimming removed 4 bases from V and 4 bases from J, with 13 bases in between. Germline CDR1 reads SGHTA; CDR2 reads FQGNSA. Written as DNA, the CDR3 is TGTGCCAGCAGCTCGGCTAGTGGTATCACCGGGGAGCTGTTTTTT. Translated, it gives CASSSASGITGELFF. The whole variable domain, remainder taken from reference TRBV7-2 and TRBJ2-2, is GAGVSQSPSNKVTEKGKDVELRCDPISGHTALYWYRQSLGQGLEFLIYFQGNSAPDKSGLPSDRFSAERTGGSVSTLTIQRTQQEDSAVYLCASSSASGITGELFFGEGSRLTVL.

This clonotype was counted only a few times. This chain uses TRBV4-1 with TRBJ1-5; a possible D gene is TRBD1 (5 bases). Germline-derived CDR1 and CDR2 are MGHRA and YSYEKL. The CDR3 covers 17 residues. The ends were cut back, 3 bases at V and 6 bases at J, with 21 bases in the middle. CDR3 region: CASSQTQSRDPPQPQHF. The CDR3 nucleotides are TGCGCCAGCAGCCAGACACAAAGCCGGGACCCCCCTCAGCCCCAGCATTTT.

Worth noting for this clonotype: One base separates it from a far larger clone, so it is likely a read error. The CDR3 is CASSVAGSSYNEQYF. DNA for the CDR3: TGTGCCAGCAGCGTAGCTGGAAGCTCCTACAATGAGCAGTACTTC. The genes are TRBV9 and TRBJ2-1; D remains unclear. The DNA end lines up better with TRBJ2-7; the J call may be wrong. The length of the CDR3 is 15 residues. The V gene's germline CDR1 is SGDLS and CDR2 YYNGEE.

V is TRBV7-2 and J is TRBJ1-1, with D unclear. There are 13 residues in the CDR3. The germline CDR1 and CDR2 sequences are SGHTA and FQGNSA. Deletions cut 5 bases from V and 4 bases from J, with 11 bases between. The CDR3 nucleotides are TGTGCCAGCAGCCCTGACGGGTGCACTGAAGCTTTCTTT. As protein: CASSPDGCTEAFF.

This clonotype was counted between two and nine times. This chain connects TRBV20-1 to TRBJ1-1; the D gene is possibly TRBD1 (6 bases). Germline V gives CDR1 DFQATT, CDR2 SNEGSKA (reference sequence). V was shortened by 6 bases and J by 7 bases, with 21 bases between the two germline ends. There are 14 residues in the CDR3. The CDR3 sequence is CSAAPSGGGLEAFF. The CDR3 DNA follows: TGCAGTGCCGCCCCCTCGGGGGGGGGCCTTGAAGCTTTCTTT.

This sequence joins TRBV5-6 and TRBJ2-3; D gene uncertain. From germline, CDR1 is SGHDT and CDR2 YYEEEE. This CDR3 comprises 13 residues. Trimming took off 0 bases at V and 8 bases at J, with 10 bases between the two ends. The CDR3 DNA reads as TGTGCCAGCAGCTTGGCATTAGCAGTTACGCAGTATTTT. Encoded protein: CASSLALAVTQYF. The variable domain in full, with the rest retrieved from reference TRBV5-6 and TRBJ2-3, is DAGVTQSPTHLIKTRGQQVTLRCSPKSGHDTVSWYQQALGQGPQFIFQYYEEEERQRGNFPDRFSGHQFPNYSSELNVNALLLGDSALYLCASSLALAVTQYFGPGTRLTVL.

The V gene is TRBV6-1, the J gene TRBJ2-5, with TRBD1 matching over 7 bases. With the DNA end fitting TRBJ2-7 better, the J assignment may be wrong. In germline, CDR1 is MNHNS, CDR2 SASEGT. The CDR3 totals 14 residues. CDR3 region: CATRRQGQNYEQYF. The CDR3 DNA sequence: TGTGCCACCAGAAGACAGGGTCAGAACTACGAGCAGTACTTC.

CDR3 in DNA: TGCAGCCTTACAGCCTCTGGGGCCAACGTCCTGACTTTC. Translating gives CSLTASGANVLTF. This rearrangement joins TRBV29-1 to TRBJ2-6; D is unclear. This CDR3 spans 13 amino acids. The V and J ends lost 8 bases and 0 bases respectively, with 8 bases between them. Germline V CDR1 and CDR2: SQVTM, ANQGSEA.

This clonotype has ten or more counts. The rearrangement uses TRBV12-3 or TRBV12-4 and TRBJ2-6; a weak D match, TRBD2 (6 bases). Deletions cut 7 bases from V and 8 bases from J, with 15 bases between. The CDR3 extends over 14 amino acids. The CDR3 loop is CASTASGLSNVLTF. CDR3 nucleotides: TGTGCCAGCACCGCCTCGGGACTCTCCAACGTCCTGACTTTC.